This T cell receptor (beta chain) was profiled in a study of sequential checkpoint blockade in melanoma. Using immunoSEQ multiplex PCR, the repertoire was profiled, and TCRdb retains in-frame clones only, with some absent. The data hold about 19,000 clones, with 80% to 90% observed a single time. With 6 bases clipped from V and 10 bases from J, the junction kept 12 bases outside the gene matches. Germline V CDR1 and CDR2: MDHEN, SYDVKM. This CDR3 has 14 amino acids. Indicated treatment: randomized to nivolumab then ipilimumab (arm A) or the reverse (arm B). Live CD3+CD8+ CD19− CD56− cells were sorted from PBMCs.

The rearrangement joins TRBV28 to TRBJ1-3, with TRBD1 identical over 7 bases. Sequenced material: CD8+ T cells sorted from blood (inferred from file names), taken from a patient given nivolumab and ipilimumab in sequence. The sequence was obtained from a human donor with melanoma. CDR3 DNA sequence: TGTGCCAGCAGCACCCAAGGAGGGGGCTTGACCATATATTTT. Translated: CASSTQGGGLTIYF. The whole variable domain, remainder taken from reference TRBV28 and TRBJ1-3, is DVKVTQSSRYLVKRTGEKVFLECVQDMDHENMFWYRQDPGLGLRLIYFSYDVKMKEKGDIPEGYSVSREKKERFSLILESASTNQTSMYLCASSTQGGGLTIYFGEGSWLTVV.